Shown below are 24 T cell receptor beta chains from a single sample sequenced in a study of technical replicates of blood from several donors. Sequencing was performed with immunoSEQ multiplex PCR; in TCRdb, only in-frame clones are kept and a portion is missing. The sample lists more than 90,000 clones, around 95% occurring once. The sequencing input was T cells isolated from PBMCs. The receptor set was obtained from a human donor in good health.

The genes are TRBV19 and TRBJ1-1, with TRBD1 as a possible D gene (6 bases). In germline, CDR1 is LNHDA, CDR2 SQIVND (reference sequence). V lost 6 bases to trimming and J lost 4 bases, with 15 bases between them. There are 14 residues in the CDR3. CDR3 sequence (DNA): TGTGCCAGTAGCAGGGGACCTTTAGGCACTGAAGCTTTCTTT. It specifies CASSRGPLGTEAFF.

Only one count was recorded for this clone. This chain links TRBV4-1 with TRBJ1-6; weak D call: TRBD1 (6 bases). V was trimmed by 0 bases and J by 5 bases, leaving 14 bases between them. The CDR3 is 17 amino acids. From germline, CDR1 is MGHRA and CDR2 YSYEKL. The CDR3 DNA reads TGCGCCAGCAGCCAAGACCAGGACAGACCTAATAATTCACCCCTCCACTTT. Translation gives CASSQDQDRPNNSPLHF.

The CDR3 region is CASSYADSRNEQFF. CDR3 in DNA: TGTGCCAGCAGTTACGCCGACTCCAGAAATGAGCAGTTCTTC. The rearrangement joins TRBV6-5 to TRBJ2-1; D unclear. Germline V gene sequence: CDR1 MNHEY, CDR2 SVGAGI. The CDR3 length is 14 residues. Trimming shortened V by 2 bases and J by 7 bases, and 12 bases separated the two germline ends.

This sequence joins TRBV11-3 and TRBJ1-5; tentative D call: TRBD1 (6 bases). Germline V CDR1 and CDR2: SGHNT, YENEEA. CDR3 size: 13 residues. The V end lost 5 bases, the J end lost 4 bases, and 9 bases lay between the germline ends. The CDR3 nucleotides are TGTGCCAGCAGCACCACAGGGAATCAGCCCCAGCATTTT. It encodes CASSTTGNQPQHF. Looking up the rest from reference TRBV11-3 and TRBJ1-5 gives the full variable domain: EAGVVQSPRYKIIEKKQPVAFWCNPISGHNTLYWYLQNLGQGPELLIRYENEEAVDDSQLPKDRFSAERLKGVDSTLKIQPAELGDSAVYLCASSTTGNQPQHFGDGTRLSIL.

This rearrangement joins TRBV5-6 to TRBJ1-1; D possibly corresponds to TRBD1 (5 bases). The V end lost 5 bases, the J end lost 10 bases, and 18 bases lay between the germline ends. The germline V gene has CDR1 SGHDT and CDR2 YYEEEE. The CDR3 consists of 13 residues. CDR3 region: CASRLRGTWAAFF. CDR3 in DNA: TGTGCCAGCAGACTGCGGGGGACTTGGGCAGCTTTCTTT.

The gene calls are TRBV6-6 and TRBJ2-4; 8 bases fit TRBD2. Looked up from germline, CDR1 is MNHNY and CDR2 is SVGAGI (reference sequence). V shed 8 bases, J shed 5 bases, and the junction held 11 bases outside the gene matches. The CDR3 has 15 residues. The CDR3 DNA reads TGTGCCAGCGTCTCCGGGGGGGCAGGGGAAAACATTCAGTACTTC. It encodes CASVSGGAGENIQYF.

This chain connects TRBV6-6 to TRBJ1-1; D perhaps matches TRBD1 (5 bases). CDR1 MNHNY and CDR2 SVGAGI come from the germline V gene (reference sequence). V gave up 7 bases and J gave up 1 base, with 16 bases separating them. The CDR3 contains 15 residues. CDR3 protein: CASTHPGDWNTEAFF. The CDR3 DNA reads TGTGCCAGCACACACCCCGGGGACTGGAACACTGAAGCTTTCTTT.

V is TRBV7-6 and J is TRBJ1-4; a weak D match, TRBD1 (5 bases). Looked up from germline, CDR1 is SGHVS and CDR2 is FNYEAQ. This CDR3 comprises 15 residues. V lost 1 base and J 7 bases, leaving 13 bases between the germline ends. CDR3 in DNA: TGTGCCAGCAGCTTAGATGGGTCGGGGGTTGAAAAACTGTTTTTT. It codes for CASSLDGSGVEKLFF.

CDR3 nucleotide sequence: TGCGCCAGCAGTGAGTTGCAGGCTAGCGGGCGGAAGCAGTTCTTC. This sequence encodes CASSELQASGRKQFF. The chain joins TRBV10-2 to TRBJ2-1; 8 bases align to TRBD2. This CDR3 spans 15 amino acids. V lost 1 base, J lost 11 bases, and 10 bases stayed unmatched. Germline loops: CDR1 WSHSY, CDR2 SAAADI.

This sequence joins TRBV4-2 and TRBJ2-7, with a possible D match to TRBD1 (8 bases). The CDR3 sequence is 15 residues long. Per the germline V gene, CDR1 is LGHNA and CDR2 is YNFKEQ. Trimming left V 4 bases short and J 2 bases short, with 15 bases between. The DNA for the CDR3 is TGTGCCAGCAGCCTCGGACAGGGAGGGACCTACGAGCAGTACTTC. It yields the protein CASSLGQGGTYEQYF.

The chain has TRBV5-1 and TRBJ2-7; 11 bases agree with TRBD2. The junction had 11 bases not matched to a gene; V was cut back by 10 bases and J by 2 bases. CDR3 length: 15 residues. In germline, CDR1 is SGHRS, CDR2 YFSETQ. The CDR3 loop reads CASGLAGGPTYEQYF. CDR3 DNA: TGCGCCTCAGGGTTAGCGGGAGGGCCCACCTACGAGCAGTACTTC.

Only one count was recorded for this clone. V gene TRBV19 combines with J gene TRBJ1-1; D perhaps matches TRBD1 (6 bases). V was clipped by 3 bases and J by 1 base, with 9 bases between them. Germline values: CDR1 LNHDA, CDR2 SQIVND (reference sequence). The CDR3 has 14 amino acids. The DNA for the CDR3 is TGTGCCAGTAGTATTGGCAGGGGGAACACTGAAGCTTTCTTT. Translated: CASSIGRGNTEAFF.

This clone was found a few times. The chain uses TRBV6-4 and TRBJ2-1; 9 bases line up with TRBD2. CDR1 MRHNA and CDR2 SNTAGT come from the germline V gene. The CDR3 has 17 residues. The trim removed 6 bases at V and 5 bases at J, leaving 14 bases unmatched. CDR3 coding DNA: TGTGCCAGCAGGGGTTTTGTGACTAGCGGAGTTCACAATGAGCAGTTCTTC. Residues: CASRGFVTSGVHNEQFF.

The CDR3 loop is CASSVAGEKETQYF. CDR3 sequence (DNA): TGTGCCAGCAGCGTGGCTGGGGAGAAAGAGACCCAGTACTTC. The chain carries TRBV7-8 and TRBJ2-5; weak D call: TRBD2 (5 bases). Trimming took off 5 bases at V and 3 bases at J, with 13 bases between the two ends. Germline V CDR1 and CDR2: SGHVS, FQNEAQ. The CDR3 covers 14 residues.

Details on this clone: A read error may account for a junction end that differs from germline. The CDR3 sequence: CASSPRGQHQHF. Here the CDR3 DNA reads TGTGCCAGCAGCCCGAGGGGACAGCACCAGCATTTT. The chain links TRBV5-8 to TRBJ1-5, with 7 positions matching TRBD1. The CDR3 contains 12 residues. The V gene's germline CDR1 is SGHTS and CDR2 YDEGEE.

CDR3 sequence (DNA): TGTGCCAGCAGCTTGAGGGAGAACACTGAAGCTTTCTTT. It codes for CASSLRENTEAFF. V and J are TRBV7-9 and TRBJ1-1, with D unresolved. Trimming shortened V by 3 bases and J by 1 base, and 6 bases separated the two germline ends. The CDR3 runs to 13 residues. Germline CDR1 and CDR2: SEHNR and FQNEAQ (reference sequence).

The rearrangement uses TRBV18 and TRBJ1-2, with unresolved D. Germline V lookup: CDR1 KGHSH, CDR2 LQKENI. CDR3 length: 15 amino acids. With 3 bases removed from V and 8 bases from J, the gap between germline ends came to 19 bases. The CDR3: CASSPLAANEGGYTF. The CDR3 DNA is TGTGCCAGCTCACCGCTTGCCGCGAATGAGGGAGGCTACACCTTC.

This clone was picked up one time. This sequence joins TRBV4-1 and TRBJ1-1; D is unresolved. Germline V lookup: CDR1 MGHRA, CDR2 YSYEKL. V shed 0 bases and J shed 0 bases, with 8 bases lying between them. The CDR3 covers 15 residues. In nucleotides, the CDR3 is TGCGCCAGCAGCCAAGAATCCCTCCTGAACACTGAAGCTTTCTTT. It is translated as CASSQESLLNTEAFF.

This chain connects TRBV7-9 to TRBJ2-1; possible D gene TRBD2, 5 bases. Per germline, CDR1 SEHNR and CDR2 FQNEAQ (reference sequence). The CDR3 extends over 12 amino acids. Trimming stripped 4 bases from V and 8 bases from J, with 9 bases between. CDR3 nucleotide sequence: TGTGCCAGCAGCTCCACTAGTCATGAGCAGTTCTTC. It codes for CASSSTSHEQFF.

The chain uses TRBV18 and TRBJ1-1; perhaps TRBD1 as D (5 bases). The CDR3 runs 15 residues. The ends were cut back, 1 base at V and 0 bases at J, with 9 bases in the middle. CDR1 and CDR2 (germline): KGHSH, LQKENI. The CDR3 region is CASSPRGEMNTEAFF. The CDR3 coding sequence is TGTGCCAGCTCACCACGGGGGGAAATGAACACTGAAGCTTTCTTT. Full variable domain (outside the CDR3, taken from reference TRBV18 and TRBJ1-1): NAGVMQNPRHLVRRRGQEARLRCSPMKGHSHVYWYRQLPEEGLKFMVYLQKENIIDESGMPKERFSAEFPKEGPSILRIQQVVRGDSAAYFCASSPRGEMNTEAFFGQGTRLTVV.

CDR3 sequence reads: CASRSSNSGNTIYF. CDR3 nucleotide sequence: TGTGCCAGCAGATCCTCTAACTCTGGAAACACCATATATTTT. The chain couples TRBV6-5 to TRBJ1-3, with unresolved D. The CDR3 is made up of 14 amino acids. V was cut by 6 bases and J by 0 bases, with 9 bases left in between. In germline, CDR1 is MNHEY, CDR2 SVGAGI.

V gene TRBV30 combines with J gene TRBJ2-3; TRBD1 agrees at 8 bases. This CDR3 contains 15 residues. Trimming at V came to 4 bases and at J to 2 bases, leaving 8 bases not matched to a gene. Germline loops: CDR1 GTSNPN, CDR2 SVGIG (reference sequence). CDR3 amino acids: CAWTLTGEFTDTQYF. The CDR3 nucleotides read TGTGCCTGGACTTTGACAGGGGAATTCACAGATACGCAGTATTTT.

The V and J genes are TRBV11-2 and TRBJ2-1, with TRBD2 matching over 9 bases. The germline CDR1 and CDR2 sequences are SGHAT and FQNNGV. V lost 1 base and J lost 6; bases outside the gene matches: 4. This CDR3 is 15 amino acids long. CDR3 bases: TGTGCCAGCAGCTTAGCCGGGACTAGCATCAATGAGCAGTTCTTC. Encoded protein: CASSLAGTSINEQFF.

The chain uses TRBV7-2 and TRBJ2-7; 8 bases agree with TRBD2. This CDR3 is built from 15 residues. Unmatched junction bases numbered 8, after V lost 5 bases and J lost 2 bases. The germline CDR1 and CDR2 sequences are SGHTA and FQGNSA. CDR3 coding DNA: TGTGCCAGCAGCCTAAACGCGGGGGGCCCCTACGAGCAGTACTTC. Encoded protein: CASSLNAGGPYEQYF.